Following are 3 T cell receptor beta chains from one sample sequenced in a study of vaccination effects on CD4 cells after COVID-19. No antigen has been assigned to these receptors. After roughly 9 days in culture, the CD4+ T cells were isolated. It was two doses of either the BNT162b2 or mRNA-1273 vaccine that participants received. This table comes from immunoSEQ multiplex PCR, and its TCRdb copy is limited to in-frame clones, with some not included. Altogether about 45,000 clones are present, roughly 70% being singletons, with the ten largest covering around 6.7%. Sequencing was performed on CD4+ T cells from PBMCs cultured without peptide, taken after COVID-19 vaccination. These receptors originate from a human donor who received a COVID-19 vaccine.

V usage is TRBV2 and J usage is TRBJ1-1; unclear D gene. Germline lookup yields CDR1 SNHLY and CDR2 FYNNEI. CDR3 length: 12 residues. The V end lost 8 bases, the J end lost 6 bases, and 13 bases lay between the germline ends. The DNA for the CDR3 is TGTGCCAGCGGTTCAGGTATCCCTGAAGCTTTCTTT. Translated, it gives CASGSGIPEAFF.

This clone was seen a handful of times. This chain joins TRBV28 and TRBJ1-1; D gene uncertain. This CDR3 has 16 residues. CDR1 is MDHEN, CDR2 SYDVKM, per germline. Deletions cut 3 bases from V and 0 bases from J, with 14 bases between. The CDR3 DNA reads TGTGCCAGCAGTTTGGTGCACTCCAGTTTGAACACTGAAGCTTTCTTT. It encodes CASSLVHSSLNTEAFF.

The chain uses TRBV5-3 and TRBJ2-1, with 11 bases identical to TRBD2. TRBV5-3 carries the ORF label, with uncertain function. The J segment lost 5 bases and the V segment lost 5 bases, leaving 6 bases of the junction unmatched. The CDR3 is made up of 15 amino acids. Here the CDR3 reads CARRSGLAENNEQFF. DNA for the CDR3: TGTGCCAGAAGATCGGGACTAGCGGAAAACAATGAGCAGTTCTTC.